The TCR beta chain described here comes from a study of cytomegalovirus exposure and HLA in healthy donors. General study points: Later analysis identified a missense DCLRE1C variant that was linked to TCR beta V- and J-gene trimming.

PCR amplification relied on 60 Vbeta primers (plus 13 Jbeta primers). Assay: immunoSEQ multiplex PCR; the TCRdb copy retains only in-frame clones and omits some. The sample contains around 150,000 clones, 79% of which appear only once. About this clone itself: What it recognizes is unknown.

The length of the CDR3 is 15 residues. The V gene's germline CDR1 is MNHNY and CDR2 SVGAGI (reference sequence). Trimming pared 9 bases from V and 5 bases from J, leaving 21 bases between. This chain uses TRBV6-6 with TRBJ2-3, with D hard to call. Sequencing was performed on PBMCs. The origin of this receptor is a man aged 35 to 55 in good health and CMV-seronegative. The CDR3 loop is CASSRNPEREDTQYF. CDR3 coding DNA: TGTGCCAGTTCTAGGAACCCTGAAAGAGAAGATACGCAGTATTTT.